This T cell receptor (beta chain) was sequenced for a study of blood T cells in healthy people across ages (dated by TCRdb to about 2015). General notes on the study: In model experiments, template switching captured about one uniquely barcoded TCR beta cDNA molecule for every two T cells. The donors were divided into four age groups: young (average around 15 years), middle-aged (about 39), aged (about 60) and long-lived (nearly 85). To avoid experimental bias, donors of different ages were distributed randomly across sequencing lanes. Using deep sequencing normalized with unique cDNA molecular identifiers, the study measured how TCR beta repertoire diversity changes with age. Using the same blood draw, the study looked at two additional independent replicas of 1 million unique cDNA reads for two donors, one aged 18 to 29 and the other aged 80 or older.

Libraries were prepared through 5' RACE. The sequencing machine was an Illumina HiSeq 2500. The second PCR ran for about 6 to 11 cycles and used a J-beta primer mix along with a sample-barcoded 5' primer. Each TCR beta cDNA molecule received a unique molecular identifier from a template-switch 5' adaptor carrying 12 random nucleotides. At least 3 million CDR3-containing paired-end reads were obtained from each sample. All of the RNA was converted into first-strand cDNA using the Mint cDNA synthesis kit, with a TRBC-specific oligonucleotide serving as the primer. After uracil-DNA glycosylase treatment, a first 18-cycle PCR used universal primers M1SS and BC2_uni_R on all cDNA. On the authors' methods: Each sample was normalized by randomly selecting 1 million high-quality reads, each carrying a distinct molecular identifier. Instead of being binned into consensus sequences, reads that shared molecular identifiers were thrown out. MiTCR, with a Q25 quality threshold and the strictest error-elimination algorithm, was used for CDR3 identification, clonotype clustering and error correction. A nonparametric unseen species model with Euler transformation was used to estimate a lower bound on total TCR beta diversity. TCRdb reprocessing: public reads trimmed at Q25 with fastp, clones called with MiXCR, in-frame beta chains kept. Identical CDR3 protein sequences are pooled into one entry, listed with their most common genes and DNA. TCRdb, rather than the study authors, made the V and J calls. This sample holds more than 1.4 million distinct CDR3 sequences; 42% were observed only once. Of the sample, approximately 7.9% is held by the ten largest clones.

The roughly 39 donors, aged about 6 to 95 years, were systemically healthy Caucasian individuals from Russia. Ten milliliters of peripheral blood were collected from each donor into EDTA-treated Vacutainer tubes. Ficoll-Paque density-gradient centrifugation was used to isolate PBMCs, with at least 6.5 million per sample. Total RNA, at least 6 micrograms per sample, was extracted from PBMCs with Trizol reagent. For every donor, flow cytometry on a PBMC aliquot measured the percentage of naive CD45RAhigh/CD27high T cells. Including cysteine and phenylalanine, the CDR3 has 14 amino acids. The read is trimmed to its CDR3 DNA, 42 bases read in frame from base 1. V sheds 6 bases and J sheds 3 bases, leaving 11 bases between their ends. The germline V gene specifies MNHEY as CDR1 and SVGAGI as CDR2. As concerns this clonotype: The antigen this receptor binds is unknown. The input lacks base qualities; no much larger clone sits a single base away.

What the work shows at the level of the full study, not this receptor alone: As age increased, observed TCR beta diversity per million T cells dropped in a roughly linear way, and a significant reduction was already evident by age about 36. Estimates of total diversity from one million sequenced T cells were regarded as lower bounds and underestimates. Since profiling was done on bulk unsorted PBMCs, naive and antigen-experienced compartments could not be conclusively compared. There was a strong correlation between observed TCR beta diversity and the percentage of naive T cells measured by flow cytometry. Compared with the aged group, more naive CD4+ T cells, fewer expanded clones and increased TCR diversity were shown by the long-lived group, suggesting age selection. Donor CMV infection status was unknown, potentially confounding age-related changes in expanded clonotypes.

This TCR derives from a woman aged 18-35 years in good health. The rearranged chain carries TRBV6-5 and TRBJ2-2; 5 matching bases give a weak D call of TRBD1. The sample was blood. The CDR3 reads as follows: CASSLLTDTGELFF. The sequenced DNA is TGTGCCAGCAGCCTATTGACAGACACCGGGGAGCTGTTTTTT.